This T cell receptor (beta chain) was sequenced during a study of PD-L1 blockade in urothelial cancer. Study-wide background: Blood analysis was done at 3 weeks (second dose) and 6 weeks after treatment began. The study, taken as a whole, reports: TCR clonality was measured in pretreatment peripheral blood. Clonality below the median predicted better survival.

CDR1 is SEHNR and CDR2 is FQNEAQ in the germline V gene (reference sequence). The CDR3 contains 13 residues. The ends were cut back, 1 base at V and 8 bases at J, with 8 bases in the middle. In the case of this clone: Its antigen is unidentified.

Spiking of synthetic TCR analog templates was performed in each PCR. Method: immunoSEQ multiplex PCR; TCRdb's copy keeps in-frame clones and lacks some. The data show about 56,000 clones, around 84% seen once. This TCR derives from a man aged 50 or older with urothelial cancer. Source: PBMCs, taken around atezolizumab (anti-PD-L1) treatment. The gene calls are TRBV7-9 and TRBJ1-4; D might be TRBD1 (5 bases). The CDR3 DNA sequence: TGTGCCAGCAGCTTAGAAGGGGCCGAAAAACTGTTTTTT. Protein: CASSLEGAEKLFF.